Listed below are T cell receptor beta chains from one sample, sequenced in a study of vaccination effects on CD4 cells after COVID-19. The data were produced by immunoSEQ multiplex PCR, yet TCRdb's version contains in-frame clones alone and is incomplete. This table has 37,000 or so clones, approximately 72% appearing once. Their antigens remain unidentified. The sequences come from CD4+ T cells from PBMCs cultured without peptide, collected before COVID-19 vaccination. These receptors came from a human donor who received a COVID-19 vaccine. The CDR3 runs from the conserved cysteine through the conserved F or W. D genes are given only for firm matches. Size is stated for part of the rows, as once, few or many counts, or as a class when the clone is expanded.

d_call	clone_size	v_call	j_call	cdr3_aa	cdr3_nt
.	.	TRBV6-4	TRBJ1-1	CASSEREGTEAFF	TGTGCCAGCAGTGAACGGGAGGGCACTGAAGCTTTCTTT
.	.	TRBV30	TRBJ1-2	CACTQGPGGGYTF	TGTGCCTGCACGCAGGGTCCCGGAGGAGGCTACACCTTC
TRBD1	.	TRBV9	TRBJ1-2	CASSSAGGSYGYTF	TGTGCCAGCAGTTCTGCAGGGGGCAGCTATGGCTACACCTTC
.	.	TRBV5-1	TRBJ2-5	CASSLALGLSETQYF	TGCGCCAGCAGCTTGGCCTTGGGGTTGTCCGAGACCCAGTACTTC
.	.	TRBV7-9	TRBJ2-4	CASSRDKNIQYF	TGTGCCAGCAGCCGGGACAAAAACATTCAGTACTTC
.	.	TRBV9	TRBJ2-7	CASSVEGNSYEQYF	TGTGCCAGCAGCGTGGAGGGAAACTCCTACGAGCAGTACTTC
TRBD2	.	TRBV5-4	TRBJ2-3	CASSSGTSGSPDTQYF	TGTGCCAGCAGCTCTGGGACTAGCGGGAGCCCCGATACGCAGTATTTT
TRBD1	few	TRBV6-2/TRBV6-3	TRBJ1-2	CASSMQGARLYGYTF	TGTGCCAGCAGTATGCAGGGGGCACGTCTCTATGGCTACACCTTC
.	.	TRBV3-1/TRBV3-2	TRBJ1-2	CASHPSGAGNYGYTF	TGTGCCAGCCACCCATCGGGGGCAGGAAACTATGGCTACACCTTC
.	medium-sized	TRBV11-2	TRBJ1-3	CASSLESGNTIYF	TGTGCCAGCAGCTTAGAGAGTGGAAACACCATATATTTT
TRBD1	.	TRBV5-6	TRBJ1-2	CASSPTPGTGVRYGYTF	TGTGCCAGCAGCCCAACCCCCGGGACAGGGGTGAGGTATGGCTACACCTTC
TRBD2	.	TRBV15	TRBJ2-7	CATSRDGPAGGYEQYF	TGTGCCACCAGCAGAGATGGGCCCGCGGGAGGTTACGAGCAGTACTTC
.	few	TRBV7-6	TRBJ2-1	CASSPTVKGSYNEQFF	TGTGCCAGCAGCCCAACCGTGAAGGGCTCCTACAATGAGCAGTTCTTC
.	.	TRBV11-3	TRBJ2-2	CASSSQGRGRTRGDGELFF	TGTGCCAGCAGCTCCCAGGGGAGGGGGAGGACCCGTGGTGACGGGGAGCTGTTTTTT
.	.	TRBV12-3/TRBV12-4	TRBJ1-5	CASSFPFQPQHF	TGTGCCAGCAGTTTTCCCTTTCAGCCCCAGCATTTT
.	few	TRBV6-5	TRBJ2-7	CASSYALGDREQYF	TGTGCCAGCAGTTACGCCCTCGGGGACCGCGAGCAGTACTTC
.	.	TRBV4-1	TRBJ1-2	CASSQVAQGAYGYTF	TGCGCCAGCAGCCAAGTTGCGCAGGGAGCCTATGGCTACACCTTC
.	.	TRBV5-1	TRBJ2-3	CASSLLWTGGGTDTQYF	TGCGCCAGCAGCCTGCTATGGACAGGAGGGGGAACAGATACGCAGTATTTT
.	.	TRBV20-1	TRBJ2-3	CSGGDTQYF	TGCAGTGGGGGGGATACGCAGTATTTT
.	.	TRBV2	TRBJ1-5	CASSGRDIGQPQHF	TGTGCCAGCAGTGGCCGGGACATCGGACAGCCCCAGCATTTT
.	.	TRBV3-1/TRBV3-2	TRBJ2-7	CASSQGSRAYEQYF	TGTGCCAGCAGCCAAGGGTCCAGGGCCTACGAGCAGTACTTC
.	.	TRBV27	TRBJ1-6	CATATTGGYNSPLHF	TGTGCCACCGCTACAACCGGGGGCTATAATTCACCCCTCCACTTT
TRBD1	few	TRBV4-2	TRBJ1-1	CASSQETGEAFF	TGTGCCAGCAGCCAAGAGACAGGGGAAGCTTTCTTT
.	few	TRBV29-1	TRBJ1-1	CSVVEGNTEAFF	TGCAGCGTTGTTGAGGGGAACACTGAAGCTTTCTTT
.	.	TRBV6-1	TRBJ1-1	CASSERGSTEAFF	TGTGCCAGCAGTGAAAGGGGGAGCACTGAAGCTTTCTTT
.	few	TRBV5-6	TRBJ2-5	CASSLVEETQYF	TGTGCCAGCAGCTTGGTAGAAGAGACCCAGTACTTC
.	.	TRBV3-1/TRBV3-2	TRBJ2-7	CASSPLSGHYEQYF	TGTGCCAGCAGCCCCCTCTCGGGGCACTACGAGCAGTACTTC
.	.	TRBV7-2	TRBJ2-4	CASSLVGGTKNIQYF	TGTGCCAGCAGCTTAGTAGGGGGAACCAAAAACATTCAGTACTTC
.	.	TRBV6-5	TRBJ1-3	CASTRTAGNTIYF	TGTGCCAGCACTCGGACAGCGGGAAACACCATATATTTT
TRBD1	few	TRBV3-1/TRBV3-2	TRBJ2-3	CASSQGQGVTQYF	TGTGCCAGCAGCCAAGGACAGGGAGTTACGCAGTATTTT
.	.	TRBV30	TRBJ2-3	CAWSVPPQYF	TGTGCCTGGAGTGTACCCCCTCAGTATTTT
.	.	TRBV18	TRBJ1-1	CASSPAAGRILNMNTEAFF	TGTGCCAGCTCACCCGCCGCGGGGAGGATCCTTAATATGAACACTGAAGCTTTCTTT
TRBD2	.	TRBV6-2/TRBV6-3	TRBJ2-7	CASSYSPAGARSYEQYF	TGTGCCAGCAGTTACTCGCCAGCGGGGGCCCGATCCTACGAGCAGTACTTC
.	.	TRBV5-1	TRBJ2-7	CASSLRRGHEQYF	TGCGCCAGCAGCTTGAGGCGGGGGCACGAGCAGTACTTC
.	once	TRBV19	TRBJ1-6	CASSPRGVDSPLHF	TGTGCCAGTAGTCCCAGGGGTGTAGATTCACCCCTCCACTTT
.	.	TRBV5-1	TRBJ2-7	CASSLAVGGYEQYF	TGCGCCAGCAGCTTGGCGGTCGGGGGCTACGAGCAGTACTTC
.	.	TRBV3-1/TRBV3-2	TRBJ1-5	CASSQGGRGNQPQHF	TGTGCCAGCAGCCAAGGCGGTAGGGGCAATCAGCCCCAGCATTTT
TRBD1	.	TRBV5-3	TRBJ1-5	CARSLGSGGRNQPQHF	TGTGCCAGAAGCTTGGGGTCAGGGGGCCGCAATCAGCCCCAGCATTTT
TRBD1	.	TRBV27	TRBJ2-1	CASSLSPGQGIGEQFF	TGTGCCAGCAGTTTGAGTCCGGGACAGGGGATCGGTGAGCAGTTCTTC
TRBD2	.	TRBV28	TRBJ2-7	CASRGLAGYFAYEQYF	TGTGCCAGCAGGGGACTAGCGGGCTACTTTGCCTACGAGCAGTACTTC
TRBD1	.	TRBV24-1	TRBJ2-2	CATGSQGANTGELFF	TGTGCCACCGGCTCGCAGGGGGCTAACACCGGGGAGCTGTTTTTT
TRBD2	.	TRBV19	TRBJ2-7	CASTIRAGESYEQYF	TGTGCCAGTACCATAAGGGCGGGAGAGTCCTACGAGCAGTACTTC
.	.	TRBV19	TRBJ1-5	CASRMSSGNQPQHF	TGTGCCAGTAGGATGAGTAGTGGCAATCAGCCCCAGCATTTT